This TCR beta chain was sequenced in a study of long-term antiretroviral therapy in people with HIV. Trimming took off 0 bases at V and 10 bases at J, with 10 bases between the two ends. The CDR3 consists of 13 residues. The germline gives CDR1 MGHRA, CDR2 YSYEKL. The assay, immunoSEQ v3.0, was run at survey level. In sequencing, about 40,000-55,000 T-cell genomes per sample were targeted. Assay: immunoSEQ multiplex PCR; the TCRdb copy retains only in-frame clones and omits some. The table lists roughly 6,400 clones, roughly three quarters of them singletons. The rearrangement links TRBV4-1 to TRBJ2-1; D gene unclear. This specimen was unsorted PBMCs, taken 1.1 years after starting antiretroviral therapy. This TCR was sampled from a middle-aged man with HIV. CDR3 nucleotide sequence: TGCGCCAGCAGCCAAGATTGGGGTATCGAGCAGTTCTTC. It encodes CASSQDWGIEQFF.